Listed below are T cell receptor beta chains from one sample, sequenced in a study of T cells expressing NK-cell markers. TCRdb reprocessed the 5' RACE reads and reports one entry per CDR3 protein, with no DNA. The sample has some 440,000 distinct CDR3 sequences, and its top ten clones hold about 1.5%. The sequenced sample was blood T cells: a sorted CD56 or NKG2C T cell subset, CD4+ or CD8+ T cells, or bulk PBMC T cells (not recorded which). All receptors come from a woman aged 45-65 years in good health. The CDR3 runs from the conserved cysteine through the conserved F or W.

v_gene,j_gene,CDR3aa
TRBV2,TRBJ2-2,CATELTGNTGELFF
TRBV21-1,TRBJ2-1,CASSKAAPLPRGENEQFF
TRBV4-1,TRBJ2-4,CASSPLFVDRVAKNIQYF
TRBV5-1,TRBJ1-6,CASSLNTGSPLHF
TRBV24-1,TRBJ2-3,CATSDPPDDTQYF
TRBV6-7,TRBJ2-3,CASSYSRLGNTDTQYF
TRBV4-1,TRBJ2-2,CASSLGTSGRALYTGELFF
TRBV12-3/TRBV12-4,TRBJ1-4,CASGGRVGAKGEKLFF
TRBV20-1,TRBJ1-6,CSARDHRTSYNSPLHF
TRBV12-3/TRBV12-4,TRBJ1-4,CASRTGGPFNEKLFF
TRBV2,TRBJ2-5,CASSPLLGWTQYF
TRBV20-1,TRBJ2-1,CSALVVPEQFF
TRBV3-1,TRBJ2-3,CASSPIGHSTDTQYF
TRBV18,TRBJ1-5,CASSPPGPNQPQHF